Each of the 30 T cell receptor beta chains below was sequenced from the same sample in a study of post-analysis software for immune sequencing data (dated by TCRdb to between 2014 and 2017). The library came from PCR. The sequencer listed for this sample is Illumina HiSeq 2500. Unique molecular identifiers were incorporated into TCR beta cDNA libraries to reduce PCR and sequencing biases. The raw public reads went through TCRdb reprocessing: fastp at Q25, MiXCR clone calling, in-frame beta chains kept. Under each unique CDR3 protein, matching rows form one entry showing the most common genes and DNA. Counted in this sample were about 160,000 distinct CDR3 sequences; about 36% of them appeared once. The ten largest clones represent under 30% of the sample. The intended sense of this specimen's time point label: second blood draw from one MS patient after hematopoietic stem cell transplantation. This material consisted of blood, taken after autologous hematopoietic stem cell transplantation. These receptor sequences come from a girl aged 10 to 17 with multiple sclerosis. Donor details come from another sample of the same person, matched by shared clones.

This clonotype was seen only a few times. This sequence joins TRBV28 and TRBJ2-3, with D maybe TRBD1 (5 bases). Germline V CDR1 and CDR2: MDHEN, SYDVKM. The V gene lost 7 bases and the J gene lost 2 bases, with 22 bases spanning the gap. This CDR3 has 17 amino acids. The CDR3 here is CASTPMAAGWDTDTQYF. For the CDR3, the DNA is TGTGCCAGCACTCCCATGGCCGCAGGGTGGGACACAGATACGCAGTATTTT.

This clonotype has a handful of counts. The chain uses TRBV18 and TRBJ2-5; TRBD2 agrees at 8 bases. Germline V lookup: CDR1 KGHSH, CDR2 LQKENI. V gave up 4 bases and J gave up 2 bases; unmatched junction bases: 9. The CDR3 is made up of 16 amino acids. The CDR3 bases are TGTGCCAGCTCACAGTTAGCGGGGTCCCCACAAGAGACCCAGTACTTC. It codes for CASSQLAGSPQETQYF.

This clonotype was counted ten times or more. The chain couples TRBV5-1 to TRBJ2-7; the D gene could be TRBD1 or TRBD2 (5 bases each). Per the germline V gene, CDR1 is SGHRS and CDR2 is YFSETQ. There are 14 residues in the CDR3. Trimming shortened V by 5 bases and J by 0 bases, and 12 bases separated the two germline ends. The CDR3 sequence: CASRPGTDSYEQYF. CDR3 nucleotides: TGCGCCAGCAGGCCCGGGACGGACTCCTACGAGCAGTACTTC.

The chain uses TRBV5-4 and TRBJ2-4, with TRBD2 identical over 9 bases. The CDR3 has 19 residues. The V and J ends lost 4 bases and 4 bases, in that order; junction bases with no gene match: 18. Germline-derived CDR1 and CDR2 are SGHNT and YYREEE (reference sequence). The CDR3 spells CASSPSGGRGRRAKNIQYF. CDR3 coding DNA: TGTGCCAGCAGCCCGTCTGGCGGGAGGGGGAGGAGAGCTAAAAACATTCAGTACTTC.

This clonotype was recorded many times. The chain combines TRBV7-2 with TRBJ1-4, with D unresolved. In germline, CDR1 is SGHTA, CDR2 FQGNSA. The V end lost 3 bases, the J end lost 4 bases, and 18 bases lay between the germline ends. This CDR3 has 17 amino acids. Here the CDR3 DNA reads TGTGCCAGCAGCTTCCTCCCCGCGGGTGGCCGTAATGAAAAACTGTTTTTT. It codes for CASSFLPAGGRNEKLFF.

The chain couples TRBV3-1 to TRBJ1-4, with D possibly TRBD1 on 6 matching bases. Trimming removed 0 bases at V and 4 bases at J, with 15 bases between. The CDR3 contains 17 residues. CDR1 and CDR2 from the germline V gene are LGHDT and YNNKEL (reference sequence). CDR3: CASSQDVWGAVNEKLFF. The DNA for the CDR3 is TGTGCCAGCAGCCAAGACGTTTGGGGGGCGGTTAATGAAAAACTGTTTTTT.

This clonotype was detected a few times. The J gene is TRBJ2-5, the V gene TRBV5-6; 8 nucleotides align to TRBD2. The germline gives CDR1 SGHDT, CDR2 YYEEEE. The V and J ends lost 2 bases and 8 bases, in that order; junction bases with no gene match: 11. The CDR3 covers 15 residues. This CDR3 reads CASSFFLAGIETQYF. The CDR3 bases are TGTGCCAGCAGCTTTTTCTTAGCGGGGATAGAAACCCAGTACTTC.

For the CDR3, the DNA is TGTGCCAGCAGCAGGGTGGTAGCGGGAGGGAGGGAGCAGTACTTC. Translating gives CASSRVVAGGREQYF. The J gene is TRBJ2-1, the V gene TRBV6-5; 11 bases are a match to TRBD2. The J call may be incorrect, as the DNA end agrees better with TRBJ2-7. Germline V CDR1 and CDR2: MNHEY, SVGAGI. The CDR3 has 15 residues.

This chain links TRBV27 with TRBJ1-6; 7 bases are a match to TRBD1. In germline, CDR1 is MNHEY, CDR2 SMNVEV (reference sequence). V was pared by 5 bases and J by 10 bases, with 8 bases of the junction left unmatched. The CDR3 is 14 amino acids. Here the CDR3 reads CASSPRGLVSPLHF. For the CDR3, the DNA is TGTGCCAGCAGTCCTAGGGGGCTGGTCTCACCCCTCCACTTT.

The V and J genes are TRBV20-1 and TRBJ2-6, with D unclear. There are 15 residues in the CDR3. Per the germline V gene, CDR1 is DFQATT and CDR2 is SNEGSKA (reference sequence). Trimming stripped 0 bases from V and 0 bases from J, with 6 bases between. The CDR3 here is CSARDRNSGANVLTF. The CDR3 bases are TGCAGTGCTAGAGATAGGAACTCTGGGGCCAACGTCCTGACTTTC.

This clonotype was detected once. The chain combines TRBV7-2 with TRBJ1-5; no definite D call. Trimming took 5 bases from V and 3 from J, leaving 11 bases between them. CDR3 length: 14 residues. Germline V CDR1 and CDR2: SGHTA, FQGNSA. This CDR3 is CASSPGRINQPQHF. The CDR3, as DNA: TGTGCCAGCAGCCCCGGACGGATCAATCAGCCCCAGCATTTT.

The rearrangement joins TRBV7-2 to TRBJ2-1; maybe TRBD2 (6 bases). This CDR3 comprises 14 residues. The germline V and J ends were trimmed by 3 bases and 3 bases, with 9 bases remaining between them. The germline CDR1 and CDR2 sequences are SGHTA and FQGNSA. The DNA for the CDR3 is TGTGCCAGCAGCTTCGGGACTCACTACAATGAGCAGTTCTTC. As protein: CASSFGTHYNEQFF.

This clonotype has only a few counts. This chain connects TRBV20-1 to TRBJ1-2, with D possibly TRBD1 on 6 matching bases. This CDR3 is 12 amino acids long. The V gene's germline CDR1 is DFQATT and CDR2 SNEGSKA (reference sequence). V lost 8 bases, J lost 4 bases, and 14 bases lay in between. The CDR3 is CSPGGAFYGYTF. The CDR3 nucleotides are TGCAGTCCGGGGGGGGCGTTCTATGGCTACACCTTC.

This clonotype has only a few counts. The CDR3 DNA is TGCAGTGCTAGGGAGTCTCACACCGGGGAGCTGTTTTTT. Its protein is CSARESHTGELFF. This chain links TRBV20-1 with TRBJ2-2; D remains unclear. Germline V gene sequence: CDR1 DFQATT, CDR2 SNEGSKA (reference sequence). Deletions cut 3 bases from V and 3 bases from J, with 8 bases between. The CDR3 is 13 amino acids.

There are a few counts of this clonotype. The rearrangement joins TRBV12-3 or TRBV12-4 to TRBJ1-1, with D possibly being TRBD1 (5 bases). The CDR3 runs 13 residues. Deletions cut 3 bases from V and 2 bases from J, with 7 bases between. The CDR3 bases are TGTGCCAGCAGTTTTAGGGGCAACACTGAAGCTTTCTTT. Its protein product is CASSFRGNTEAFF.

The rearrangement joins TRBV10-3 to TRBJ2-7, with 7 bases aligning to TRBD1. The germline V gene encodes CDR1 ENHRY and CDR2 SYGVKD. Trimming removed 2 bases from V and 6 bases from J; junction bases left unmatched: 10. The CDR3 spans 15 residues. The DNA for the CDR3 is TGTGCCATCAGTGAGCTGAGCCGGACAGGTAGCGAGCAGTACTTC. It translates to CAISELSRTGSEQYF.

A few counts support this clonotype. The rearrangement joins TRBV5-1 to TRBJ2-7, with D possibly matching TRBD2 (5 bases). The CDR3 has 13 amino acids. Trimming left V 5 bases short and J 3 bases short, with 12 bases between. Germline assignment: CDR1 SGHRS and CDR2 YFSETQ. The CDR3 region is CASSTGSDYEQYF. For the CDR3, the DNA is TGCGCCAGCAGTACGGGGAGTGACTACGAGCAGTACTTC.

The chain carries TRBV5-1 and TRBJ1-1; 8 bases agree with TRBD1. CDR1 and CDR2 from the germline V gene are SGHRS and YFSETQ. The CDR3 has 16 amino acids. J gave up 3 bases and V 0 bases, and 7 bases lay outside the gene matches. The CDR3 sequence is CASSLGTGIGDTEAFF. In DNA form, the CDR3 reads TGCGCCAGCAGCTTGGGGACAGGGATCGGGGACACTGAAGCTTTCTTT. Variable domain in full (rest from reference TRBV5-1 and TRBJ1-1): KAGVTQTPRYLIKTRGQQVTLSCSPISGHRSVSWYQQTPGQGLQFLFEYFSETQRNKGNFPGRFSGRQFSNSRSEMNVSTLELGDSALYLCASSLGTGIGDTEAFFGQGTRLTVV.

The J gene is TRBJ2-6, the V gene TRBV12-3 or TRBV12-4; D possibly corresponds to TRBD2 (5 bases). CDR3 length equals 13 residues. Trimming shortened V by 6 bases and J by 3 bases, and 6 bases separated the two germline ends. The CDR3: CASSEGGANVLTF. CDR3 nucleotide sequence: TGTGCCAGCAGCGAGGGTGGGGCCAACGTCCTGACTTTC.

This clonotype came up a few times. The rearrangement uses TRBV12-3 or TRBV12-4 and TRBJ1-2; D unresolved. Trimming stripped 3 bases from V and 5 bases from J, with 10 bases between. CDR3 length: 13 amino acids. The DNA of the CDR3 is TGTGCCAGCAGTTTTTCATTAATTTATGGCTACACCTTC. Translating it yields CASSFSLIYGYTF.

The table lists this clonotype with a few counts. Compared with germline, one end of the junction differs, possibly owing to a read error. The rearrangement joins TRBV7-2 to TRBJ1-1, with D unresolved. Germline V CDR1 and CDR2: SGHTA, FQGNSA. This CDR3 comprises 14 residues. The chain's CDR3 is CAISLARANTEAFF. In nucleotides, the CDR3 is TGTGCCATCAGCTTAGCGAGGGCCAACACTGAAGCTTTCTTT. Together with reference TRBV7-2 and TRBJ1-1, the CDR3 gives the full variable domain: GAGVSQSPSNKVTEKGKDVELRCDPISGHTALYWYRQSLGQGLEFLIYFQGNSAPDKSGLPSDRFSAERTGGSVSTLTIQRTQQEDSAVYLCAISLARANTEAFFGQGTRLTVV.

As for this clonotype: A junction boundary mismatches the germline segment, possibly from a read error. J is TRBJ1-5 and V is TRBV20-1, with 7 bases matching TRBD1. The CDR3 totals 15 residues. Germline V CDR1 and CDR2: DFQATT, SNEGSKA (reference sequence). CDR3 protein: CSAPVQGLSNQPQHF. For the CDR3, the DNA is TGCAGTGCCCCGGTACAGGGGCTATCCAATCAACCCCAGCATTTT.

This clonotype was observed a few times. The rearrangement joins TRBV7-2 to TRBJ2-7, with 13 bases matching TRBD2. Looked up from germline, CDR1 is SGHTA and CDR2 is FQGNSA. This CDR3 region has 19 residues. The V gene end was trimmed by 0 bases and the J gene end by 2 bases; junction bases not matched to a gene: 10. The CDR3 DNA sequence: TGTGCCAGCAGCTTAGCGGGGACTAGCGGGATCAATGGGGCCTACGAGCAGTACTTC. This gives the protein CASSLAGTSGINGAYEQYF.

The gene calls are TRBV20-1 and TRBJ2-7; the D is unclear. Looked up from germline, CDR1 is DFQATT and CDR2 is SNEGSKA (reference sequence). V lost 0 bases and J lost 5, with 5 bases in between. This CDR3 is built from 11 residues. The CDR3 bases are TGCAGTGCTAGAGATATCGACGAGCAGTACTTC. Amino acids: CSARDIDEQYF.

This clonotype was observed a handful of times. It may be a read error: a sequence one base away is much more abundant. The chain carries TRBV6-1 and TRBJ1-6; D not resolved. CDR1 and CDR2 from the germline V gene are MNHNS and SASEGT. There are 14 residues in the CDR3. CDR3 bases: TGTGCCAGCAGGGAAGGCTGGGGTAATTCACCCCTCCACTTT. Translation gives CASREGWGNSPLHF.

The rearrangement uses TRBV7-3 and TRBJ2-1; TRBD2 aligns across 7 bases. V lost 3 bases and J lost 0; bases outside the gene matches: 11. Per germline, CDR1 SGHTA and CDR2 FQGTGA. This CDR3 has 18 amino acids. The CDR3 loop reads CASSLRGAGAGSYNEQFF. The CDR3, as DNA: TGTGCCAGCAGCTTGAGAGGGGCGGGAGCGGGCTCCTACAATGAGCAGTTCTTC.

The chain joins TRBV28 to TRBJ2-1, with TRBD2 identical over 7 bases. This CDR3 spans 17 amino acids. The junction had 23 bases not matched to a gene; V was cut back by 8 bases and J by 10 bases. Germline V CDR1 and CDR2: MDHEN, SYDVKM. CDR3 in amino acids: CASRQGLEPFLGAEQFF. The DNA for the CDR3 is TGTGCCAGCCGCCAAGGACTAGAACCATTCCTTGGGGCGGAGCAGTTCTTC.

In its sample, this clonotype was seen a few times. The rearrangement links TRBV12-3 or TRBV12-4 to TRBJ1-1; D call uncertain. V was shortened by 6 bases and J by 1 base, with 9 bases between the two germline ends. This CDR3 contains 13 residues. The CDR3, as DNA: TGTGCCAGCAGACCCATAGAGAACACTGAAGCTTTCTTT. Translation gives CASRPIENTEAFF.

The V gene is TRBV5-1, the J gene TRBJ1-2; D may be TRBD1 (5 bases). Germline assignment: CDR1 SGHRS and CDR2 YFSETQ. V dropped 0 bases and J dropped 4 bases, with 7 bases sitting between them. The CDR3 contains 13 residues. The CDR3 loop is CASSLAGIYGYTF. The DNA of the CDR3 is TGCGCCAGCAGCTTGGCAGGGATCTATGGCTACACCTTC.

This clonotype was seen only a few times. V usage is TRBV7-2 and J usage is TRBJ2-7; no firm D call. The CDR3 extends over 13 amino acids. Trimming removed 2 bases from V and 0 bases from J, with 5 bases in between. Germline V gene data show CDR1 as SGHTA and CDR2 as FQGNSA. CDR3 in amino acids: CASSLTYSYEQYF. DNA of the CDR3: TGTGCCAGCAGCTTAACTTACTCCTACGAGCAGTACTTC.